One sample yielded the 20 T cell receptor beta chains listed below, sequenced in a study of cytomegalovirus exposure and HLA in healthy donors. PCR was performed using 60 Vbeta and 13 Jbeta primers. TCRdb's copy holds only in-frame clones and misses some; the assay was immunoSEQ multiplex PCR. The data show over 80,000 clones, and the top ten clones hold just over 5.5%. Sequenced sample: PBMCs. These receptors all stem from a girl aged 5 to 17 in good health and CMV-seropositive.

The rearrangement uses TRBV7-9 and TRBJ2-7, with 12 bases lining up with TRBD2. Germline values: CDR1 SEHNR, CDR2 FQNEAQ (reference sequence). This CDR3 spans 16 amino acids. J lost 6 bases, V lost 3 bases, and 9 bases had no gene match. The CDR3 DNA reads TGTGCCAGCAGCTTGGGAGGACTAGCGGGGCATCGCGAGCAGTACTTC. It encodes CASSLGGLAGHREQYF.

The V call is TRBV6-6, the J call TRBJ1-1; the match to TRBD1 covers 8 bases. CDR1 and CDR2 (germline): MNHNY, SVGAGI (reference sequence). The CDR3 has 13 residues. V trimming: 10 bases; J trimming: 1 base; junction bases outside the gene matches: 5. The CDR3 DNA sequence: TGTGCCACTACGGACAGGGAGAACACTGAAGCTTTCTTT. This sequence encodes CATTDRENTEAFF.

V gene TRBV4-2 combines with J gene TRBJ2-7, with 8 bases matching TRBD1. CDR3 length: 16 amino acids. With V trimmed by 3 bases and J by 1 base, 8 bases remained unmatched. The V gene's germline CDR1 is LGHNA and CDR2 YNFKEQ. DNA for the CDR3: TGTGCCAGCAGCCAGACTGGACAGGGTAATTCCTACGAGCAGTACTTC. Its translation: CASSQTGQGNSYEQYF.

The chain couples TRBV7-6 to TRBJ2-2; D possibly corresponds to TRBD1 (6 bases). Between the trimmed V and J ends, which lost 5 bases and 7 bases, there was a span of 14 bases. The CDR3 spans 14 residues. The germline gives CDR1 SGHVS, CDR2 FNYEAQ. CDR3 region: CASSTNRVDGELFF. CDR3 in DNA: TGTGCCAGCAGCACCAACAGGGTAGACGGGGAGCTGTTTTTT. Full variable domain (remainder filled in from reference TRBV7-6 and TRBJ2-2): GAGVSQSPRYKVTKRGQDVALRCDPISGHVSLYWYRQALGQGPEFLTYFNYEAQQDKSGLPNDRFSAERPEGSISTLTIQRTEQRDSAMYRCASSTNRVDGELFFGEGSRLTVL.

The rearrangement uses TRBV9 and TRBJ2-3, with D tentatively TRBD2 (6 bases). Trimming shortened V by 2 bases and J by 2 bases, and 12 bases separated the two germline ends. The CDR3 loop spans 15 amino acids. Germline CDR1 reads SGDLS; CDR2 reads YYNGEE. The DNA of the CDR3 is TGTGCCAGCAGCGTGACTAGATCGCCCACAGATACGCAGTATTTT. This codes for CASSVTRSPTDTQYF.

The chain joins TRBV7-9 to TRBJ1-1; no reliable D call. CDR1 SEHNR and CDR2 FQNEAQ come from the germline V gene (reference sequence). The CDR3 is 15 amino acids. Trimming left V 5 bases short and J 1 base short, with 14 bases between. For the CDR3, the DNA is TGTGCCAGCAGCCCGGTTGGGCAGGCGAACACTGAAGCTTTCTTT. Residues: CASSPVGQANTEAFF.

The CDR3 is CASSPRDRYTEAFF. In nucleotides, the CDR3 is TGTGCCAGCAGCCCCCGGGACAGATACACTGAAGCTTTCTTT. The chain employs TRBV6-5 and TRBJ1-1; 7 bases are shared with TRBD1. The ends lost 6 bases at V and 3 bases at J; junction bases unmatched: 7. This CDR3 region has 14 residues. CDR1 and CDR2 (germline): MNHEY, SVGAGI.

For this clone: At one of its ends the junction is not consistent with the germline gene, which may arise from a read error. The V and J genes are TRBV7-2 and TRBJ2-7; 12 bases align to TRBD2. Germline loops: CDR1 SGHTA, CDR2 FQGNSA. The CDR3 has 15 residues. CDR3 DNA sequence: TGTGCCGGCAGCACTAGCGGGGGGCTGACCTACGAGCAGTACTTC. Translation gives CAGSTSGGLTYEQYF.

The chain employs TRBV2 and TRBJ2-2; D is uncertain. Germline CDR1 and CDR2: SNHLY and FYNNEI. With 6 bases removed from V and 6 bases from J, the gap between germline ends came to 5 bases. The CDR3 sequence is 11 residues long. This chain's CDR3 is CASRRSGELFF. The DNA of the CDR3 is TGTGCCAGCAGGAGGTCCGGGGAGCTGTTTTTT.

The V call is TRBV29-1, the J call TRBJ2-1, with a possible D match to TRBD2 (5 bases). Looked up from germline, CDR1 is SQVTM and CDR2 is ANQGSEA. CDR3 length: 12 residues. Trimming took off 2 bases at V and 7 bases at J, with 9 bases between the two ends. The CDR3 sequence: CSVERERNEQFF. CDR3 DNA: TGCAGCGTTGAAAGGGAGAGAAATGAGCAGTTCTTC.

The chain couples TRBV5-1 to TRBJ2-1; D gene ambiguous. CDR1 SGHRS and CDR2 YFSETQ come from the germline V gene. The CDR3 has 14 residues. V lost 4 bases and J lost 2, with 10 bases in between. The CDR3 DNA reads TGCGCCAGCAGCCCGGGTCTAGCCTACAATGAGCAGTTCTTC. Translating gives CASSPGLAYNEQFF. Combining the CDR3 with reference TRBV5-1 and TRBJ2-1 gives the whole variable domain KAGVTQTPRYLIKTRGQQVTLSCSPISGHRSVSWYQQTPGQGLQFLFEYFSETQRNKGNFPGRFSGRQFSNSRSEMNVSTLELGDSALYLCASSPGLAYNEQFFGPGTRLTVL.

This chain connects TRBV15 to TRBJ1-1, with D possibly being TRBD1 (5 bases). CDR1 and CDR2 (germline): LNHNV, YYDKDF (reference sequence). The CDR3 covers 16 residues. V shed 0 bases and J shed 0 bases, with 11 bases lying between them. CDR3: CATSRDGGRLNTEAFF. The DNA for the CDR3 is TGTGCCACCAGCAGAGACGGGGGACGATTGAACACTGAAGCTTTCTTT.

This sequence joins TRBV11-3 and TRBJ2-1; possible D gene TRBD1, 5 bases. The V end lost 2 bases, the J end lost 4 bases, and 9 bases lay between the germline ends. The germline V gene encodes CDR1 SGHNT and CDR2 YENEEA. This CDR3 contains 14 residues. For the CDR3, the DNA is TGTGCCAGCAGCTTACGAGACAGATACAATGAGCAGTTCTTC. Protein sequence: CASSLRDRYNEQFF.

The CDR3 nucleotides are TGCAGCGTTTCGACAGGGGGTGTTTTATCTGGGGCCAACGTCCTGACTTTC. Encoded protein: CSVSTGGVLSGANVLTF. The J gene is TRBJ2-6, the V gene TRBV29-1; 9 bases agree with TRBD1. The CDR3 sequence is 17 residues long. With 5 bases clipped from V and 1 base from J, the junction kept 9 bases outside the gene matches. The germline V gene encodes CDR1 SQVTM and CDR2 ANQGSEA.

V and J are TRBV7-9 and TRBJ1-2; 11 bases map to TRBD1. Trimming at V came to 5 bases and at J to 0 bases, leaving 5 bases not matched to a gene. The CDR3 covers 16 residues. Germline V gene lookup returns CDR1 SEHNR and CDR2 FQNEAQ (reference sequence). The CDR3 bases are TGTGCCAGCAGCCGGTCGGACAGGGGGCCTAACTATGGCTACACCTTC. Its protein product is CASSRSDRGPNYGYTF. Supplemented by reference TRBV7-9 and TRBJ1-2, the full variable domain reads DTGVSQNPRHKITKRGQNVTFRCDPISEHNRLYWYRQTLGQGPEFLTYFQNEAQLEKSRLLSDRFSAERPKGSFSTLEIQRTEQGDSAMYLCASSRSDRGPNYGYTFGSGTRLTVV.

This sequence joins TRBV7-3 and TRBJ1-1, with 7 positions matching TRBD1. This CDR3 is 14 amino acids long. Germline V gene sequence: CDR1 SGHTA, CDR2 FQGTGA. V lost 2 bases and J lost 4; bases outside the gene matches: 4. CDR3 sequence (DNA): TGTGCCAGCAGCTTATCCAGGGACAGCACTGAAGCTTTCTTT. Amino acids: CASSLSRDSTEAFF.

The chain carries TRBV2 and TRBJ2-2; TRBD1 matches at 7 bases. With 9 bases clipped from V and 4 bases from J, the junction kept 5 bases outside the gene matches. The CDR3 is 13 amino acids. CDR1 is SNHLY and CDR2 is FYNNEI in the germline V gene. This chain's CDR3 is CARRYRGTGELFF. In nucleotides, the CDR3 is TGTGCCAGAAGATACAGGGGCACCGGGGAGCTGTTTTTT.

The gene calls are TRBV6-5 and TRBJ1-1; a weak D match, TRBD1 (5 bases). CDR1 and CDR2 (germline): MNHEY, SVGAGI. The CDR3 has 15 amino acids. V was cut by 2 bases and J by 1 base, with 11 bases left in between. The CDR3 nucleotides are TGTGCCAGCAGTTACACGGGGGAAGGGAACACTGAAGCTTTCTTT. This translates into CASSYTGEGNTEAFF.

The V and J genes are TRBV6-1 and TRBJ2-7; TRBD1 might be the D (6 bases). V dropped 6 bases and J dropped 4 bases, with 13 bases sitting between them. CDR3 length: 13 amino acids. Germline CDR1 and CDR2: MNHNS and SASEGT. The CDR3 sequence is CASRLGQRYEQYF. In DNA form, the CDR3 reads TGTGCCAGCAGACTAGGACAGAGGTACGAGCAGTACTTC.

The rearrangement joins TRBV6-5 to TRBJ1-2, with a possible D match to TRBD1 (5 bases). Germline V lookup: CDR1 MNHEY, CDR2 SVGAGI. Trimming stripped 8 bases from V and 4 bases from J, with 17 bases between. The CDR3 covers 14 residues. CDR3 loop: CASRGGSSSYGYTF. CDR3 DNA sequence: TGTGCCAGCCGGGGGGGGTCATCAAGCTATGGCTACACCTTC.